The 23 T cell receptor beta chains listed next were all sequenced from one sample in a study of tissue T cells after allogeneic stem cell transplantation. Time point reported: mouse harvest day 7 after allogeneic transplant. Tail vein injection delivered 10^7 T-cell-depleted bone marrow cells and 10^6 splenic CD5+ T cells. The method was immunoSEQ multiplex PCR; TCRdb's version includes in-frame clones alone and lacks a portion of them. The table shows 5,500 to 7,000 clones, with around 48% occurring only once. Source material: gut tissue. The receptor source for this set is a female BALB/c mouse given C57BL/6 T cells with graft-versus-host disease after an allogeneic hematopoietic cell transplant.

Regarding this clone: The listed genes are named as in mouse. From the germline J gene comes the end of the CDR3, since the read stops 1 residue before it. The genes are TRBV12-1 and TRBJ2-3; 11 positions agree with TRBD1. This CDR3 comprises 16 residues. From germline, CDR1 is SGHSN and CDR2 HYEKVE. V lost 3 bases to trimming and J lost 1 base; unmatched junction nucleotides: 5. The covered CDR3 bases are TGTGCCAGCTCTTTAGGACAGGGGGCAGGTGCAGAAACGCTGTAT. Encoded protein: CASSLGQGAGAETLY. The CDR3 as a whole reads CASSLGQGAGAETLYF.

Regarding this clone: Genes here carry mouse names. The CDR3 end is not reached by the read, which stops 1 residue before it; the germline J gene fills it in. V and J are TRBV16 and TRBJ2-1; D uncertain. V lost 2 bases, J lost 3 bases, and 5 bases lay in between. The germline CDR1 and CDR2 sequences are SGHSA and FRNQAP. There are 13 residues in the CDR3. CDR3: CASSLNTYAEQFF. The part of the CDR3 DNA that was read is TGTGCAAGCAGCTTAAACACCTATGCTGAGCAGTTC.

Regarding this clone: All gene names here are mouse names. The sequenced fragment ends 1 residue before the CDR3 boundary, so the rest is inferred from the germline J gene. The genes are TRBV12-2 and TRBJ2-5, with D possibly being TRBD2 (6 bases). The CDR3 runs to 14 residues. Trimming removed 0 bases at V and 1 base at J, with 7 bases between. The germline V gene encodes CDR1 SGHLS and CDR2 HYDKME. The CDR3 here is CASSLGGYQDTQYF. The DNA read from the CDR3 is TGTGCCAGCTCTCTCGGGGGGTACCAAGACACCCAGTAC.

Concerning this clone itself: The germline and genes are mouse ones. The sequence runs out 1 residue before the end of the CDR3; the remainder is reconstructed from the germline J gene. V is TRBV26 and J is TRBJ1-1; the D gene is possibly TRBD1 (5 bases). Germline CDR1 KGHPV, CDR2 FQNQEV (reference sequence). Trimming cost V 2 bases and J 2 bases, with 6 bases left between them. CDR3 size: 13 residues. This CDR3 reads CASSLGHNTEVFF. The DNA read from the CDR3 is TGTGCCAGCAGTCTGGGACATAACACAGAAGTCTTC.

This clone was recorded a few times. All gene names here are mouse names. The DNA ends 1 residue before the CDR3 does, and the rest of the CDR3 is filled in from the germline J gene. This chain connects TRBV26 to TRBJ2-4, with a possible D match to TRBD1 (6 bases). CDR3 length: 13 residues. V shed 5 bases and J shed 4 bases, with 10 bases lying between them. Germline V CDR1 and CDR2: KGHPV, FQNQEV (reference sequence). The CDR3 DNA, read in part, is TGTGCCAGCAGTTGGGACAAAAAAAACACCTTGTAC. Translating it yields CASSWDKKNTLY. The whole CDR3 reads CASSWDKKNTLYF.

This clone has only a few counts. The germline and genes are mouse ones. The CDR3 end falls 1 residue outside the read, so it is completed with the germline J gene. The rearrangement joins TRBV15 to TRBJ2-4, with D possibly TRBD1 on 5 matching bases. Germline assignment: CDR1 SGHND and CDR2 FRSKSL. The CDR3 totals 11 residues. V was cut by 5 bases and J by 5 bases, with 5 bases left in between. CDR3 DNA (partial): TGTGCCAGCAGTCAGGGAAACACCTTGTAC. Its protein product is CASSQGNTLY. Given in full, the CDR3 is CASSQGNTLYF.

As concerns this clone: Genes here carry mouse names. The read halts 1 residue ahead of the CDR3 end, with the missing end drawn from the germline J gene. The rearrangement uses TRBV24 and TRBJ1-5; 9 bases line up with TRBD1. In germline, CDR1 is KGHTA, CDR2 FRNEEI. J gave up 6 bases and V 3 bases, and 9 bases lay outside the gene matches. The CDR3 has 16 residues. The CDR3 reads CASSLEGDRASQAPLF. The part of the CDR3 DNA that was read is TGTGCCAGCAGTCTCGAAGGGGACAGGGCGTCCCAGGCTCCGCTT.

With respect to this clone: Germline and genes here are mouse. Sequencing ends 1 residue short of the CDR3 end; the germline J gene provides the rest. The same CDR3 is also encoded by other DNA sequences in this sample. This chain connects TRBV3 to TRBJ2-1, with D perhaps TRBD1 (5 bases). The CDR3 totals 14 residues. Germline CDR1 is SNHLY and CDR2 is FYNGKV (reference sequence). V lost 3 bases, J lost 7 bases, and 13 bases lay in between. CDR3 DNA, as far as it was read: TGTGCCAGCAGCTTGAGGCAGGGTCGAGCTGAGCAGTTC. This codes for CASSLRQGRAEQF. The full CDR3 is CASSLRQGRAEQFF.

This clone was found once. These gene names are mouse names. The sequenced fragment ends 1 residue before the CDR3 boundary, so the rest is inferred from the germline J gene. The rearrangement uses TRBV16 and TRBJ1-4; 10 bases align to TRBD1. The CDR3 length is 14 residues. Germline CDR1 and CDR2: SGHSA and FRNQAP. V was pared by 5 bases and J by 6 bases, with 3 bases of the junction left unmatched. The CDR3 sequence: CASSPTGGHERLFF. The CDR3 DNA, read in part, is TGTGCAAGCAGCCCGACAGGGGGCCACGAAAGATTATTT.

A word on this clone: Gene names and germline refer to mouse. The CDR3 end falls 1 residue outside the read, so it is completed with the germline J gene. The rearrangement uses TRBV26 and TRBJ1-1; weak D call: TRBD1 (6 bases). The length of the CDR3 is 14 residues. Germline V gene sequence: CDR1 KGHPV, CDR2 FQNQEV (reference sequence). V was trimmed by 2 bases and J by 3 bases, leaving 10 bases between them. The CDR3 is CASSLKQGDTEVFF. The CDR3 bases that were read are TGTGCCAGCAGTCTGAAACAGGGAGACACAGAAGTCTTC.

This clone was seen a handful of times. Mouse germline and gene names are used. Read coverage stops 1 residue before the CDR3 terminus; the germline J gene supplies the remainder. V is TRBV31 and J is TRBJ2-3; D possibly corresponds to TRBD1 (5 bases). Trimming removed 3 bases at V and 3 bases at J, with 7 bases between. Germline lookup yields CDR1 GKSSPN and CDR2 SITVG. This CDR3 is built from 12 residues. CDR3 DNA, as far as it was read: TGTGCCTGGAGGACAGCAGCAGAAACGCTGTAT. Residues: CAWRTAAETLY. In full, the CDR3 is CAWRTAAETLYF.

Comments on this clone: Mouse germline and gene names are used. The sequence runs out 1 residue before the end of the CDR3; the remainder is reconstructed from the germline J gene. The chain combines TRBV26 with TRBJ2-1; 7 nucleotides agree with TRBD1. With V trimmed by 2 bases and J by 3 bases, 1 base remained unmatched. The CDR3 is 14 residues long. Germline V gives CDR1 KGHPV, CDR2 FQNQEV (reference sequence). CDR3 loop: CASSLPGGYAEQFF. Incomplete CDR3 DNA: TGTGCCAGCAGTCTGCCAGGGGGCTATGCTGAGCAGTTC.

About this clone itself: The genes and germline here are from mouse. This chain's CDR3 is CASSLRDYAEQFF. Partial CDR3 DNA: TGTGCCAGCAGTCTGAGGGACTATGCTGAGCAGTTC. The chain links TRBV26 to TRBJ2-1, with D unclear. With the read ending 1 residue before the CDR3 end, the germline J gene is used to fill in that end. Trimming took off 2 bases at V and 2 bases at J, with 4 bases between the two ends. The CDR3 sequence is 13 residues long. Germline assignment: CDR1 KGHPV and CDR2 FQNQEV (reference sequence).

Turning to this clone: Gene names are mouse gene names. The CDR3 end lies 1 residue beyond the end of the read and is filled in from the germline J gene. The chain is built from TRBV26 and TRBJ2-2; tentatively, D is TRBD1 or TRBD2 (6 bases each). This CDR3 region has 16 residues. The germline V and J ends were trimmed by 1 base and 1 base, with 10 bases remaining between them. The V gene's germline CDR1 is KGHPV and CDR2 FQNQEV (reference sequence). The DNA read from the CDR3 is TGTGCCAGCAGTCTGTGGGGGCAGGTAAACACCGGGCAGCTCTAC. It is translated as CASSLWGQVNTGQLY. The CDR3 in full is CASSLWGQVNTGQLYF.

For this clone: Mouse gene names apply. With the read ending 1 residue before the CDR3 end, the germline J gene is used to fill in that end. This chain uses TRBV1 with TRBJ2-1, with TRBD1 as a possible D gene (5 bases). Per the germline V gene, CDR1 is NSQYPW and CDR2 is LRSPGD (reference sequence). The CDR3 contains 11 residues. V was cut by 4 bases and J by 7 bases, with 5 bases left in between. CDR3 residues: CTCSGTAEQFF. The DNA read from the CDR3 is TGCACCTGCAGTGGGACAGCTGAGCAGTTC.

Worth noting for this clone: Genes and germline are mouse. The read ends 1 residue early relative to the CDR3; the germline J gene fills the gap. The rearrangement uses TRBV26 and TRBJ1-6, with TRBD1 as a possible D gene (5 bases). TRBJ1-6 is sorted into the ORF group, with uncertain function. Germline V lookup: CDR1 KGHPV, CDR2 FQNQEV (reference sequence). The CDR3 spans 15 residues. V was cut by 6 bases and J by 0 bases, with 9 bases left in between. CDR3 in amino acids: CASRKTDSYNSPLYF. Incomplete CDR3 DNA: TGTGCCAGCAGAAAGACAGATTCCTATAATTCGCCCCTCTAC.

This clone was observed a few times. Genes and germline come from the mouse. CDR3 loop: CASGDARGKISNERLFF. The sequenced CDR3 bases are TGTGCCAGCGGTGATGCCCGGGGCAAAATTTCCAACGAAAGATTATTT. The chain has TRBV13-2 and TRBJ1-4; weak D call: TRBD1 (5 bases). The read terminates 1 residue ahead of where the CDR3 ends, so the germline J gene completes it. V gave up 0 bases and J gave up 0 bases, with 12 bases separating them. The CDR3 has 17 amino acids. Germline-derived CDR1 and CDR2 are NNHNN and SYGAGS (reference sequence).

For this clone: Mouse gene names apply. The read ends 1 residue shy of where the CDR3 ends; the end is completed using the germline J gene. This chain uses TRBV12-2 with TRBJ2-7; TRBD2 matches 12 bases. V lost 0 bases to trimming and J lost 5 bases; unmatched junction nucleotides: 4. Germline-derived CDR1 and CDR2 are SGHLS and HYDKME. The CDR3 covers 15 residues. The CDR3 DNA, read in part, is TGTGCCAGCTCTCTCGACTGGGGGGGCGCGGATGAACAGTAC. It translates to CASSLDWGGADEQY. Given in full, the CDR3 is CASSLDWGGADEQYF.

About this clone itself: The gene names here belong to mouse. The CDR3 end falls 1 residue outside the read, so it is completed with the germline J gene. The chain joins TRBV3 to TRBJ1-3, with D possibly matching TRBD1 (5 bases). Trimming removed 1 base from V and 10 bases from J, with 8 bases in between. CDR1 is SNHLY and CDR2 is FYNGKV in the germline V gene (reference sequence). The CDR3 totals 12 residues. The DNA read from the CDR3 is TGTGCCAGCAGCTTAGGAGGGGCGACGCTCTAT. Its translation is CASSLGGATLY. The CDR3 in full is CASSLGGATLYF.

On this clone: Gene names and germline refer to mouse. The CDR3 extends 1 residue past the end of the read, so its final part is completed from the germline J gene. This chain links TRBV24 with TRBJ2-7; 13 bases are shared with TRBD2. Trimming cost V 0 bases and J 6 bases; bases outside gene matches: 2. Germline assignment: CDR1 KGHTA and CDR2 FRNEEI. The CDR3 extends over 15 amino acids. CDR3 DNA, as far as it was read: TGTGCCAGCAGTCTGTATGGGACTGGGGGGGGTGAACAGTAC. It encodes CASSLYGTGGGEQY. The whole CDR3 sequence reads CASSLYGTGGGEQYF.

This clone was seen only a few times. Germline and genes: mouse. Coverage ceases 1 residue before the CDR3 finishes, and the germline J gene fills in the end. This chain joins TRBV26 and TRBJ2-7, with TRBD2 matching over 11 bases. This CDR3 has 15 residues. Germline CDR1 is KGHPV and CDR2 is FQNQEV (reference sequence). V lost 2 bases, J lost 4 bases, and 4 bases stayed unmatched. Incomplete CDR3 DNA: TGTGCCAGCAGTCTGACTGGGGGGGCGCGATATGAACAGTAC. It specifies CASSLTGGARYEQY. The complete CDR3 protein is CASSLTGGARYEQYF.

About this clone itself: The genes are named according to mouse. The read gets to within 1 residue of the CDR3 end, and the germline J gene fills in the rest. The genes are TRBV24 and TRBJ1-6, with no clear D. TRBJ1-6 is sorted into the ORF group, with uncertain function. The V end was cut by 2 bases, the J end by 0 bases, with 5 bases between. There are 15 residues in the CDR3. Germline V gene lookup returns CDR1 KGHTA and CDR2 FRNEEI. CDR3 region: CASSLTNSYNSPLYF. The CDR3 bases that were read are TGTGCCAGCAGTCTGACAAATTCCTATAATTCGCCCCTCTAC.

Comments on this clone: Gene names are the mouse ones. The observed sequence ends 1 residue before the CDR3 terminus, with the missing tail filled in from the germline J gene. The chain carries TRBV1 and TRBJ2-7; D is possibly TRBD1 (6 bases). V lost 4 bases, J lost 6 bases, and 7 bases lay in between. This CDR3 region has 11 residues. The germline V gene encodes CDR1 NSQYPW and CDR2 LRSPGD (reference sequence). The sequenced CDR3 bases are TGCACCTGCAGTGACAGGGTTGAACAGTAC. It encodes CTCSDRVEQY. The complete CDR3 protein is CTCSDRVEQYF.